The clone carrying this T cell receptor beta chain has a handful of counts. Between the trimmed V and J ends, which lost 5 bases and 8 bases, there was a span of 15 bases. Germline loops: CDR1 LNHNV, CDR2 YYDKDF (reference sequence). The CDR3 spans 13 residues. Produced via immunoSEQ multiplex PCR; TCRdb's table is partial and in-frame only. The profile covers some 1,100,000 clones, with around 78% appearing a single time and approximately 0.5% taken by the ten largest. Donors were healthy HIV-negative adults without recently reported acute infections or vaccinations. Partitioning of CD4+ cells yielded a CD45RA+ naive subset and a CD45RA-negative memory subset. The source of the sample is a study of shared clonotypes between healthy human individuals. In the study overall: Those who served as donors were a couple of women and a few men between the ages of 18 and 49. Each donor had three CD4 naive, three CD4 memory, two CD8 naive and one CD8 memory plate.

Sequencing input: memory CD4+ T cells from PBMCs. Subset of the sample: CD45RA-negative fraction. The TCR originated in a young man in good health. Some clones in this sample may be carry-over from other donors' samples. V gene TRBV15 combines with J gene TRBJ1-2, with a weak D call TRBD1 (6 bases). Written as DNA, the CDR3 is TGTGCCACCAGCGAGGGGGGCAGCTCGGGCTACACCTTC. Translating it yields CATSEGGSSGYTF.